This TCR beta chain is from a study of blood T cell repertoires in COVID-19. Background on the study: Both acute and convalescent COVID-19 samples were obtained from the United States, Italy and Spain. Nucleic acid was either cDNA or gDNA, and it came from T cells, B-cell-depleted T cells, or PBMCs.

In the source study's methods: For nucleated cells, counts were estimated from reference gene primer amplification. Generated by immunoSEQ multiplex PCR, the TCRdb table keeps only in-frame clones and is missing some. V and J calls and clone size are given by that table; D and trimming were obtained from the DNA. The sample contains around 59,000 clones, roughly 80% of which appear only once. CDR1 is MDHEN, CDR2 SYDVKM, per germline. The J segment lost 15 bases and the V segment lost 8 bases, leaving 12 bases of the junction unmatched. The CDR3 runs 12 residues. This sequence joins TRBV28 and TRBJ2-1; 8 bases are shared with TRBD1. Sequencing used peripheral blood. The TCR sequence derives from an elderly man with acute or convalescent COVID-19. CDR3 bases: TGTGCCAGCGGAGTTTTGGTGGACAGGGCGTTCTTC. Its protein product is CASGVLVDRAFF.